This T cell receptor beta chain comes out of a study of blood T cell repertoires in COVID-19. At the level of the study: Samples representing acute and convalescent COVID-19 were sourced from the United States, Italy and Spain. From T cells, B-cell-depleted T cells, or PBMCs came the material, which was cDNA or gDNA.

Original data processing: Estimates of nucleated cell counts were drawn from the amplification of reference gene primers. Data came from immunoSEQ multiplex PCR; TCRdb stores just in-frame clones and leaves some out. V and J calls and clone size are copied from that table; D and trimming were computed from the DNA. The sample lists 150,000 or so clones, roughly 88% occurring once. Germline-derived CDR1 and CDR2 are SGHRS and YFSETQ. This CDR3 region has 15 residues. Trimming left V 4 bases short and J 0 bases short, with 11 bases between. The receptor comes from a man aged 55 to 69 who had recovered from COVID-19. The chain uses TRBV5-1 and TRBJ1-5; D gene unclear. The source material was peripheral blood. CDR3 sequence (DNA): TGCGCCAGCAGCGCAGGTCCATCTAGCAATCAGCCCCAGCATTTT. It yields the protein CASSAGPSSNQPQHF.